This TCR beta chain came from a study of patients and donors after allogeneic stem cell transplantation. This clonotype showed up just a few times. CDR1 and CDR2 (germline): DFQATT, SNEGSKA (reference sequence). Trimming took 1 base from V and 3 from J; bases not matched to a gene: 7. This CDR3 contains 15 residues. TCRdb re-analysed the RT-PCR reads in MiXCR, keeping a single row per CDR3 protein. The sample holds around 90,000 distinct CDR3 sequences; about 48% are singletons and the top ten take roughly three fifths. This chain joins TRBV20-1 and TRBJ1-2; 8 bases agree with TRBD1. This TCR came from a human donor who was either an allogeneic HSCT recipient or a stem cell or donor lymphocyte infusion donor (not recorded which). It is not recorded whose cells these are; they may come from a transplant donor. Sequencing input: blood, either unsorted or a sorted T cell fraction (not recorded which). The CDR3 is CSARGSQGDDYGYTF. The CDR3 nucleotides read TGCAGTGCTAGAGGCTCACAGGGGGACGACTATGGCTACACCTTC.